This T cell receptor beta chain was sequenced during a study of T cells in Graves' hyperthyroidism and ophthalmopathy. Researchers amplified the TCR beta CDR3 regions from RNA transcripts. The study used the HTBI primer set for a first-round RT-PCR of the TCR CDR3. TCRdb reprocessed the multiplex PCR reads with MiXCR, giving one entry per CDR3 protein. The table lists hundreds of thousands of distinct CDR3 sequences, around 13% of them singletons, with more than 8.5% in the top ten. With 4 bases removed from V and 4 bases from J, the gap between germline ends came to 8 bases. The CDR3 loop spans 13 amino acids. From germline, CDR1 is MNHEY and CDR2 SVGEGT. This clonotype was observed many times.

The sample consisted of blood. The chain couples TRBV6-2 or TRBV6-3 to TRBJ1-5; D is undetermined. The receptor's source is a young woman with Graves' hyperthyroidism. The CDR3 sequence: CASSWQTNQPQHF. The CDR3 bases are TGTGCCAGCAGTTGGCAGACTAATCAGCCCCAGCATTTT.